These 25 T cell receptor beta chains were sequenced from one sample in a study of blood T cell repertoires in COVID-19. TCRdb's copy holds only in-frame clones and misses some; the assay was immunoSEQ multiplex PCR. The sample includes roughly 500,000 clones, roughly 85% of them seen just once. Sample: peripheral blood. The receptor set was obtained from a human donor in a cohort sampled during active COVID-19.

The gene calls are TRBV7-3 and TRBJ1-2; D unclear. The CDR3 runs to 14 residues. Germline V gene lookup returns CDR1 SGHTA and CDR2 FQGTGA. Trimming cost V 7 bases and J 5 bases, with 17 bases left between them. The CDR3 nucleotides are TGTGCCAGCACCCCTGCTGGCACCGATTATGGCTACACCTTC. Its protein is CASTPAGTDYGYTF.

This rearrangement joins TRBV27 to TRBJ2-2, with 11 positions matching TRBD2. The CDR3 length is 22 residues. Germline CDR1 is MNHEY and CDR2 is SMNVEV (reference sequence). Trimming took 1 base from V and 2 from J; bases not matched to a gene: 18. As DNA, the CDR3 is TGTGCCAGCAGTTTATTTACCCCACTAGCGGGAGCCACCTCTGTTAACACCGGGGAGCTGTTTTTT. It encodes CASSLFTPLAGATSVNTGELFF.

The CDR3 is CASSETGGYNEQFF. The CDR3 DNA follows: TGTGCCAGCAGCGAAACAGGGGGCTACAATGAGCAGTTCTTC. The chain employs TRBV2 and TRBJ2-1, with 8 positions matching TRBD1. Trimming cost V 6 bases and J 3 bases; bases outside gene matches: 4. From germline, CDR1 is SNHLY and CDR2 FYNNEI. The CDR3 is 14 amino acids. The variable domain in full, with the rest retrieved from reference TRBV2 and TRBJ2-1, is EPEVTQTPSHQVTQMGQEVILRCVPISNHLYFYWYRQILGQKVEFLVSFYNNEISEKSEIFDDQFSVERPDGSNFTLKIRSTKLEDSAMYFCASSETGGYNEQFFGPGTRLTVL.

This rearrangement joins TRBV3-1 (or the pseudogene TRBV3-2) to TRBJ2-3; 14 bases agree with TRBD2. The V segment lost 4 bases and the J segment 6 bases; nucleotides outside the gene matches: 3. Germline CDR1 is LGHDT and CDR2 is YNNKEL (reference sequence). The CDR3 runs 15 residues. The CDR3 sequence: CASSLGTSGSDTQYF. Here the CDR3 DNA reads TGTGCCAGCAGCCTCGGGACTAGCGGGAGCGATACGCAGTATTTT.

The chain employs TRBV6-5 and TRBJ1-2, with a weak D call TRBD1 (6 bases). Germline loops: CDR1 MNHEY, CDR2 SVGAGI. The V gene lost 6 bases and the J gene lost 8 bases, with 13 bases spanning the gap. This CDR3 is 12 amino acids long. The DNA of the CDR3 is TGTGCCAGCAGGGAGCCAGGGGTCGGCTACACCTTC. Protein product: CASREPGVGYTF.

The chain employs TRBV4-2 and TRBJ1-1; 8 bases match TRBD1. Losses at the gene ends were 0 bases for V and 0 bases for J; bases not matched to a gene: 6. CDR1 is LGHNA and CDR2 is YNFKEQ in the germline V gene. The CDR3 is made up of 17 amino acids. CDR3 protein: CASSQDLRQGMNTEAFF. The CDR3 DNA reads as TGTGCCAGCAGCCAAGATCTACGACAGGGGATGAACACTGAAGCTTTCTTT.

This clone has a single count. This sequence joins TRBV7-2 and TRBJ2-7, with D maybe TRBD2 (5 bases). V was clipped by 5 bases and J by 4 bases, with 9 bases between them. In germline, CDR1 is SGHTA, CDR2 FQGNSA. The CDR3 extends over 12 amino acids. CDR3 protein: CASSPPGYEQYF. The CDR3 DNA reads TGTGCCAGCAGCCCCCCGGGGTACGAGCAGTACTTC.

A note on this clone: The sample has other DNA sequences that encode this CDR3 too. The V gene is TRBV14, the J gene TRBJ1-3; tentative D call: TRBD1 (5 bases). The CDR3 consists of 16 residues. The V end was cut by 1 base, the J end by 0 bases, with 10 bases between. The germline V gene has CDR1 SGHDN and CDR2 FVKESK. CDR3 residues: CASSQGQGFSGNTIYF. CDR3 coding DNA: TGTGCCAGCAGCCAAGGGCAGGGCTTCTCTGGAAACACCATATATTTT. Drawing the rest from reference TRBV14 and TRBJ1-3, the complete variable domain is EAGVTQFPSHSVIEKGQTVTLRCDPISGHDNLYWYRRVMGKEIKFLLHFVKESKQDESGMPNNRFLAERTGGTYSTLKVQPAELEDSGVYFCASSQGQGFSGNTIYFGEGSWLTVV.

The genes are TRBV6-2 or TRBV6-3 and TRBJ1-1; D gene ambiguous. The V and J ends lost 2 bases and 2 bases respectively, with 9 bases between them. In germline, CDR1 is MNHEY, CDR2 SVGEGT. The CDR3 is 14 residues long. The CDR3: CASSYVSGNTEAFF. In DNA form, the CDR3 reads TGTGCCAGCAGTTACGTATCAGGAAACACTGAAGCTTTCTTT.

The V gene is TRBV27, the J gene TRBJ2-3, with D possibly matching TRBD2 (6 bases). Deletions cut 8 bases from V and 0 bases from J, with 18 bases between. Germline loops: CDR1 MNHEY, CDR2 SMNVEV (reference sequence). There are 16 residues in the CDR3. CDR3 sequence (DNA): TGTGCCAGCGAGCCTGGAGTAGCGGCTAGCACAGATACGCAGTATTTT. Residues: CASEPGVAASTDTQYF.

With respect to this clone: This sample also contains other DNA sequences that code for the same CDR3. V usage is TRBV19 and J usage is TRBJ1-2; 7 nucleotides align to TRBD1. The V segment lost 2 bases and the J segment 0 bases; nucleotides outside the gene matches: 0. CDR3 length: 14 amino acids. Germline V gene data show CDR1 as LNHDA and CDR2 as SQIVND (reference sequence). CDR3 DNA: TGTGCCAGTAGTATAACAGGGGCTAACTATGGCTACACCTTC. This encodes CASSITGANYGYTF.

The chain employs TRBV6-5 and TRBJ2-5; 8 nucleotides agree with TRBD1. V lost 2 bases to trimming and J lost 12 bases; unmatched junction nucleotides: 5. Germline assignment: CDR1 MNHEY and CDR2 SVGAGI. The CDR3 sequence is 12 residues long. CDR3 coding DNA: TGTGCCAGCAGTTACGGTTCGACAGGGGAGTACTTC. This sequence encodes CASSYGSTGEYF.

The chain has TRBV6-5 and TRBJ1-2; D ambiguous. The ends were cut back, 5 bases at V and 4 bases at J, with 11 bases in the middle. This CDR3 comprises 13 residues. CDR1 is MNHEY, CDR2 SVGAGI, per germline. As DNA, the CDR3 is TGTGCCAGCAGTCTGACGGAGACCTATGGCTACACCTTC. Its translation is CASSLTETYGYTF.

The chain uses TRBV6-5 and TRBJ2-3; D unclear. Per the germline V gene, CDR1 is MNHEY and CDR2 is SVGAGI. This CDR3 contains 12 residues. The V gene lost 3 bases and the J gene lost 4 bases, with 5 bases spanning the gap. The CDR3: CASSYQADTQYF. CDR3 sequence (DNA): TGTGCCAGCAGTTATCAGGCAGATACGCAGTATTTT.

The chain carries TRBV9 and TRBJ2-6; D unclear. The germline V gene encodes CDR1 SGDLS and CDR2 YYNGEE. The CDR3 sequence is 15 residues long. With 0 bases removed from V and 1 base from J, the gap between germline ends came to 5 bases. The CDR3 bases are TGTGCCAGCAGCGTAGGGAGATCTGGGGCCAACGTCCTGACTTTC. It is translated as CASSVGRSGANVLTF.

The rearrangement joins TRBV19 to TRBJ1-6; 8 bases align to TRBD1. Germline-derived CDR1 and CDR2 are LNHDA and SQIVND (reference sequence). This CDR3 is built from 14 residues. After removal of 10 bases from V and 5 bases from J, the junction contained 7 bases not matched to a gene. The DNA for the CDR3 is TGTGCCATCACGCAGGGGGCTAATAATTCACCCCTCCACTTT. Translating it yields CAITQGANNSPLHF.

V is TRBV5-1 and J is TRBJ1-1, with 9 bases fitting TRBD1. The CDR3 is made up of 15 amino acids. The germline V gene encodes CDR1 SGHRS and CDR2 YFSETQ. Trimming took 4 bases from V and 4 from J; bases not matched to a gene: 8. The CDR3 protein is CASSPMEDRGTEAFF. The DNA for the CDR3 is TGCGCCAGCAGCCCAATGGAGGACAGGGGCACTGAAGCTTTCTTT. Using reference TRBV5-1 and TRBJ1-1 for the parts outside the CDR3, the full variable domain is KAGVTQTPRYLIKTRGQQVTLSCSPISGHRSVSWYQQTPGQGLQFLFEYFSETQRNKGNFPGRFSGRQFSNSRSEMNVSTLELGDSALYLCASSPMEDRGTEAFFGQGTRLTVV.

This clone has only one observation. V and J are TRBV6-5 and TRBJ1-4; no definite D call. The V and J ends lost 0 bases and 4 bases respectively, with 12 bases between them. The CDR3 covers 16 residues. CDR1 and CDR2 from the germline V gene are MNHEY and SVGAGI. This CDR3 reads CASSYSRGLHNEKLFF. For the CDR3, the DNA is TGTGCCAGCAGTTACTCGCGCGGTCTCCATAATGAAAAACTGTTTTTT.

The chain joins TRBV5-1 to TRBJ1-1, with 7 bases that match TRBD1. CDR1 and CDR2 from the germline V gene are SGHRS and YFSETQ. This CDR3 comprises 15 residues. J lost 0 bases, V lost 4 bases, and 6 bases had no gene match. CDR3 DNA: TGCGCCAGCAGCCGCGATGACAGGGTGAACACTGAAGCTTTCTTT. Amino acids: CASSRDDRVNTEAFF.

This chain links TRBV6-2 or TRBV6-3 with TRBJ1-2; perhaps TRBD1 as D (6 bases). Germline assignment: CDR1 MNHEY and CDR2 SVGEGT. The CDR3 loop spans 14 amino acids. V dropped 0 bases and J dropped 6 bases, with 11 bases sitting between them. CDR3 nucleotides: TGTGCCAGCAGTTACTCGGGACACCGAAATGGCTACACCTTC. Translation: CASSYSGHRNGYTF.

The chain is built from TRBV5-5 and TRBJ1-2, with 9 bases that match TRBD1. This CDR3 has 14 residues. J lost 4 bases, V lost 4 bases, and 5 bases had no gene match. The germline V gene has CDR1 SGHKS and CDR2 YYEKEE (reference sequence). CDR3 in amino acids: CASSPGGQGYGYTF. DNA for the CDR3: TGTGCCAGCAGCCCGGGGGGACAGGGCTATGGCTACACCTTC.

This rearrangement joins TRBV4-3 to TRBJ1-6, with D possibly matching TRBD1 (5 bases). Germline V gene sequence: CDR1 LGHNA, CDR2 YSLEER. The V end lost 0 bases, the J end lost 3 bases, and 9 bases lay between the germline ends. There are 16 residues in the CDR3. CDR3 residues: CASSQDRGIYNSPLHF. As DNA, the CDR3 is TGCGCCAGCAGCCAAGATAGGGGAATCTATAATTCACCCCTCCACTTT.

This chain links TRBV19 with TRBJ1-2, with D perhaps matching TRBD1 (5 bases). Germline loops: CDR1 LNHDA, CDR2 SQIVND (reference sequence). With 6 bases removed from V and 6 bases from J, the gap between germline ends came to 17 bases. This CDR3 has 14 amino acids. CDR3 nucleotides: TGTGCCAGTAGCCCGACCGGGGGAGTCGATGGCTACACCTTC. Its protein is CASSPTGGVDGYTF.

This clone was seen at least ten times. This chain connects TRBV5-1 to TRBJ1-2, with D possibly matching TRBD1 (6 bases). The CDR3 sequence is 13 residues long. CDR1 is SGHRS, CDR2 YFSETQ, per germline. With 2 bases removed from V and 3 bases from J, the gap between germline ends came to 8 bases. Here the CDR3 DNA reads TGCGCCAGCAGCTTAAACAGGGACTATGGCTACACCTTC. It yields the protein CASSLNRDYGYTF.

The V call is TRBV7-3, the J call TRBJ1-1; no clear D gene. Per germline, CDR1 SGHTA and CDR2 FQGTGA. V shed 2 bases and J shed 4 bases, with 8 bases lying between them. The CDR3 runs to 13 residues. CDR3 loop: CASSLGGPTEAFF. CDR3 nucleotide sequence: TGTGCCAGCAGCTTAGGAGGGCCCACTGAAGCTTTCTTT.